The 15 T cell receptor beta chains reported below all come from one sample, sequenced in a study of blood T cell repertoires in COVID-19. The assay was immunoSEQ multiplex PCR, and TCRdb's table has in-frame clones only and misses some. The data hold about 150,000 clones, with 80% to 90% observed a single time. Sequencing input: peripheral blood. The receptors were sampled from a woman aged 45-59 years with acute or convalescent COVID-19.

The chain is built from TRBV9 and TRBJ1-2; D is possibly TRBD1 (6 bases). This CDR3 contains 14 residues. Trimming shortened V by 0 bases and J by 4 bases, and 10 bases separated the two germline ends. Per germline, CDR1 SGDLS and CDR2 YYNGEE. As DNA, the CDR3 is TGTGCCAGCAGCGTAGGACAGGTTCGCTATGGCTACACCTTC. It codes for CASSVGQVRYGYTF.

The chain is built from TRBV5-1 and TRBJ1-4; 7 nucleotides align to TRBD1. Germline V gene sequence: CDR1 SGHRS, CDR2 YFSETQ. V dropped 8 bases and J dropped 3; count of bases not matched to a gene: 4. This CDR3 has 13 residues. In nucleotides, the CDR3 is TGCGCCAGTTCCCAGGGGGCTAATGAAAAACTGTTTTTT. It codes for CASSQGANEKLFF.

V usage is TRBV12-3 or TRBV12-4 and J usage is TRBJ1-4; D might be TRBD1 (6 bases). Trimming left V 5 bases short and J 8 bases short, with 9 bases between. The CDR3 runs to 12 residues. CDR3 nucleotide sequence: TGTGCCAGCAGTAACAGGGCCGAAAAACTGTTTTTT. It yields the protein CASSNRAEKLFF.

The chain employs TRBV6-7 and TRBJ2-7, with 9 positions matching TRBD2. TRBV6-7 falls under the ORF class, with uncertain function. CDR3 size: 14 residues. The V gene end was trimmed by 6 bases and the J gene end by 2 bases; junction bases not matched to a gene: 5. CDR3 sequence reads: CASRERGEPYEQYF. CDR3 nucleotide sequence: TGTGCCAGCAGAGAGCGGGGGGAACCCTACGAGCAGTACTTC.

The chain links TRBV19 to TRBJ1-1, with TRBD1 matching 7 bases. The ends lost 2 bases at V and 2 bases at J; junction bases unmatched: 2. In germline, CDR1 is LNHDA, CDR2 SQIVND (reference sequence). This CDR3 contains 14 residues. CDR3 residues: CASSIKGGNTEAFF. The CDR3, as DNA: TGTGCCAGTAGTATAAAAGGGGGCAACACTGAAGCTTTCTTT.

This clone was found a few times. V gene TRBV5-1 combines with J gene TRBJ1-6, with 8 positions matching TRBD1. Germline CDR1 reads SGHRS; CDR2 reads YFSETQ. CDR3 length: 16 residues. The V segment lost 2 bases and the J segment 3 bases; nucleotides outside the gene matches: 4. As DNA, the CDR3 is TGCGCCAGCAGCTTAAACGACAGGGGCTATAATTCACCCCTCCACTTT. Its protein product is CASSLNDRGYNSPLHF.

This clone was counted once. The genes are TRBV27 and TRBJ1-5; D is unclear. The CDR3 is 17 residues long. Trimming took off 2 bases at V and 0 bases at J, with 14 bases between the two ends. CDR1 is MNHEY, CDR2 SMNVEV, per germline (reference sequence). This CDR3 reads CASSLRTGGYSNQPQHF. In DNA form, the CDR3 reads TGTGCCAGCAGTTTACGGACGGGAGGGTATAGCAATCAGCCCCAGCATTTT.

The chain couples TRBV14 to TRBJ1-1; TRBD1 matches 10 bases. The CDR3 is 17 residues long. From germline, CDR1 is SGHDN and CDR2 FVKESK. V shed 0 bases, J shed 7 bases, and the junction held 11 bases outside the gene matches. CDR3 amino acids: CASSQDRGGTGDGEAFF. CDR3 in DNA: TGTGCCAGCAGCCAAGATCGAGGAGGGACAGGGGACGGTGAAGCTTTCTTT.

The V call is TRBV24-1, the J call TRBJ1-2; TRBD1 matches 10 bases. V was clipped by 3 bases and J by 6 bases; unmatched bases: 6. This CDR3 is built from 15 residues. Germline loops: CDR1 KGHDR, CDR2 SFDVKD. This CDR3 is CATSDPGQGEDGYTF. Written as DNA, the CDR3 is TGTGCCACCAGTGATCCCGGACAGGGGGAGGATGGCTACACCTTC.

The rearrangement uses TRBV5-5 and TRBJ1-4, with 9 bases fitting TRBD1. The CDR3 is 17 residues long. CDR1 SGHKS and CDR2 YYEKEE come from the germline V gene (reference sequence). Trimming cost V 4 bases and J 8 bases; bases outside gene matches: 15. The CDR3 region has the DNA TGTGCCAGCAGCGATGGCCGACAGGGGGTTATGGGGGAAAAACTGTTTTTT. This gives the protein CASSDGRQGVMGEKLFF.

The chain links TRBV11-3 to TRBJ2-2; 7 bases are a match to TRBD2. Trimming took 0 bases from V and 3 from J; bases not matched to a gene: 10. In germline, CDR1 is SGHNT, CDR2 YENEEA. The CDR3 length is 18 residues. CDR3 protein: CASSLDGWSGTDTGELFF. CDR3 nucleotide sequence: TGTGCCAGCAGCTTAGATGGTTGGAGCGGGACGGACACCGGGGAGCTGTTTTTT.

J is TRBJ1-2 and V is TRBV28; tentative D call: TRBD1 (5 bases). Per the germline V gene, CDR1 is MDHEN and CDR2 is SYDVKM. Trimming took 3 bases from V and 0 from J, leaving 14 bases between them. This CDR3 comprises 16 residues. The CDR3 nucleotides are TGTGCCAGCAGTTTCCTCGGGGGGAGCCCTAACTATGGCTACACCTTC. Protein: CASSFLGGSPNYGYTF.

The CDR3 region is CASSLSWQDGQGYTF. CDR3 bases: TGTGCCAGCAGTTTATCGTGGCAGGATGGTCAAGGCTACACCTTC. J is TRBJ1-2 and V is TRBV27, with no clear D. Germline V gene sequence: CDR1 MNHEY, CDR2 SMNVEV (reference sequence). V was trimmed by 0 bases and J by 8 bases, leaving 16 bases between them. The CDR3 runs to 15 residues.

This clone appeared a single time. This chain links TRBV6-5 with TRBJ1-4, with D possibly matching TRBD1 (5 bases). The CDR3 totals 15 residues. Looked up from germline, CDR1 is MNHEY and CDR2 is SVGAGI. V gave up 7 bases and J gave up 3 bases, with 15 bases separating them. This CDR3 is CASIQNTGANEKLFF. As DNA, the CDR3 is TGTGCCAGCATTCAAAACACAGGTGCTAATGAAAAACTGTTTTTT.

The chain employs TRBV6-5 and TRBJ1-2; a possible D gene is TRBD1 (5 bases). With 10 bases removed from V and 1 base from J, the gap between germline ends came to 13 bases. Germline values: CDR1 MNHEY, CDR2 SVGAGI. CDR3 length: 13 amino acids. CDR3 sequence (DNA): TGTGCCAACCAGACAGCACTTAACTATGGCTACACCTTC. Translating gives CANQTALNYGYTF.